The subject of this entry is one T cell receptor beta chain. The data are from a study of blood T cell repertoires in COVID-19. Trimming cost V 4 bases and J 5 bases; bases outside gene matches: 2. CDR1 and CDR2 from the germline V gene are MNHEY and SVGAGI. There are 15 residues in the CDR3. Assay used: immunoSEQ multiplex PCR; TCRdb lists only in-frame clones, some missing. This table holds under 250,000 clones, about 83% found once. The chain couples TRBV6-5 to TRBJ2-1, with TRBD2 identical over 13 bases. The TCR was taken from a human donor in a cohort sampled during active COVID-19. Sequencing used peripheral blood. CDR3 bases: TGTGCCAGCAGTTCGGGACTAGCGGGACACAATGAGCAGTTCTTC. It specifies CASSSGLAGHNEQFF.